These 20 T cell receptor beta chains share one sample of origin, sequenced in a study of blood T cell repertoires in COVID-19. Measured with immunoSEQ multiplex PCR; TCRdb has only the in-frame clones, and not every one. The profile shows 100,000 or so clones, about nine tenths of them singletons. The specimen was peripheral blood. These receptor sequences come from a woman between 50 and 59 years old with COVID-19, enrolled during active disease.

The gene calls are TRBV2 and TRBJ2-1; the D is unclear. Trimming removed 10 bases from V and 6 bases from J, with 19 bases in between. Germline assignment: CDR1 SNHLY and CDR2 FYNNEI. The CDR3 loop spans 14 amino acids. CDR3 amino acids: CANRPFALGNEQFF. DNA for the CDR3: TGTGCCAACCGTCCCTTCGCGCTCGGCAATGAGCAGTTCTTC.

The chain is built from TRBV28 and TRBJ2-3; TRBD2 matches 15 bases. V dropped 3 bases and J dropped 2; count of bases not matched to a gene: 6. Germline lookup yields CDR1 MDHEN and CDR2 SYDVKM. The CDR3 is made up of 18 amino acids. CDR3 DNA sequence: TGTGCCAGCAGTTTCAGGACTAGCGGGGGGGCCCTCACAGATACGCAGTATTTT. Its protein product is CASSFRTSGGALTDTQYF.

The gene calls are TRBV13 and TRBJ2-5; a possible D gene is TRBD2 (5 bases). Looked up from germline, CDR1 is PRHDT and CDR2 is FYEKMQ (reference sequence). This CDR3 has 13 residues. Trimming cost V 5 bases and J 5 bases, with 12 bases left between them. CDR3 in amino acids: CASSPGIGETQYF. In nucleotides, the CDR3 is TGTGCCAGCAGCCCCGGGATTGGGGAGACCCAGTACTTC.

J is TRBJ2-5 and V is TRBV27; possible D gene TRBD1, 6 bases. There are 14 residues in the CDR3. Germline V CDR1 and CDR2: MNHEY, SMNVEV (reference sequence). The ends were cut back, 5 bases at V and 5 bases at J, with 15 bases in the middle. This chain's CDR3 is CASSLPTGMETQYF. For the CDR3, the DNA is TGTGCCAGCAGTCTACCTACAGGGATGGAGACCCAGTACTTC.

This clone was observed a single time. V gene TRBV4-3 combines with J gene TRBJ2-7, with 10 nucleotides matching TRBD1. V lost 6 bases and J lost 4; bases outside the gene matches: 9. From germline, CDR1 is LGHNA and CDR2 YSLEER. The CDR3 length is 15 residues. The CDR3 loop reads CASSFSGTGEYEQYF. The CDR3 DNA is TGCGCCAGCAGTTTCTCCGGGACAGGGGAGTACGAGCAGTACTTC.

The gene calls are TRBV4-2 and TRBJ2-5; 10 bases match TRBD2. CDR1 is LGHNA and CDR2 is YNFKEQ in the germline V gene. The V gene end was trimmed by 3 bases and the J gene end by 5 bases; junction bases not matched to a gene: 12. The CDR3 is 17 residues long. As DNA, the CDR3 is TGTGCCAGCAGCCACATCTCCGGGACTAGCGCTGAGGAGACCCAGTACTTC. Its protein is CASSHISGTSAEETQYF.

This rearrangement joins TRBV6-5 to TRBJ1-5, with TRBD1 identical over 8 bases. Trimming cost V 6 bases and J 5 bases; bases outside gene matches: 9. Germline values: CDR1 MNHEY, CDR2 SVGAGI. CDR3 length: 15 residues. The CDR3 sequence: CASSLGQGRDQPQHF. CDR3 nucleotides: TGTGCCAGCAGCCTAGGACAGGGAAGAGATCAGCCCCAGCATTTT.

The chain is built from TRBV19 and TRBJ2-3, with a tentative D call TRBD1 (6 bases). V lost 10 bases to trimming and J lost 2 bases, with 13 bases between them. The germline V gene has CDR1 LNHDA and CDR2 SQIVND (reference sequence). The CDR3 runs 13 residues. The CDR3 DNA reads TGTGCCACCTTACAGGGATTCACAGATACGCAGTATTTT. Translation gives CATLQGFTDTQYF.

V and J are TRBV5-1 and TRBJ2-3; D is unresolved. The CDR3 length is 16 residues. The ends were cut back, 1 base at V and 3 bases at J, with 15 bases in the middle. The germline V gene has CDR1 SGHRS and CDR2 YFSETQ. In nucleotides, the CDR3 is TGCGCCAGCAGCTTGTTTCAGAAACAGCCTACAGATACGCAGTATTTT. Translating it yields CASSLFQKQPTDTQYF.

V gene TRBV3-1 (or the pseudogene TRBV3-2) combines with J gene TRBJ2-2; 8 positions match TRBD2. In germline, CDR1 is LGHDT, CDR2 YNNKEL (reference sequence). Germline trimming cut 3 bases from V and 0 bases from J; bases unmatched to any gene: 6. The CDR3 covers 17 residues. This chain's CDR3 is CASSQTGGGPNTGELFF. The DNA for the CDR3 is TGTGCCAGCAGCCAGACTGGCGGGGGGCCGAACACCGGGGAGCTGTTTTTT.

The genes are TRBV7-6 and TRBJ1-1; D possibly corresponds to TRBD1 (5 bases). This CDR3 is 15 amino acids long. V shed 1 base and J shed 2 bases, with 11 bases lying between them. The germline CDR1 and CDR2 sequences are SGHVS and FNYEAQ. The CDR3 spells CASSLDVRVNTEAFF. The CDR3 DNA sequence: TGTGCCAGCAGCTTAGATGTCAGGGTAAACACTGAAGCTTTCTTT.

This clone was observed once. The rearrangement joins TRBV12-5 to TRBJ1-2; a possible D gene is TRBD1 (5 bases). V was pared by 6 bases and J by 1 base, with 15 bases between. Germline-derived CDR1 and CDR2 are LGHNT and FRNRAP. This CDR3 contains 15 residues. CDR3 in amino acids: CASGWAGSNNYGYTF. The CDR3 DNA follows: TGTGCTAGTGGATGGGCAGGGTCCAATAACTATGGCTACACCTTC.

The chain couples TRBV5-1 to TRBJ1-1; 9 bases line up with TRBD1. This CDR3 has 13 residues. The V segment lost 4 bases and the J segment 3 bases; nucleotides outside the gene matches: 1. Germline V lookup: CDR1 SGHRS, CDR2 YFSETQ. For the CDR3, the DNA is TGCGCCAGCAGCCGACAGGGGGACACTGAAGCTTTCTTT. Its protein is CASSRQGDTEAFF.

This chain joins TRBV7-9 and TRBJ2-2; 10 bases align to TRBD1. Germline values: CDR1 SEHNR, CDR2 FQNEAQ (reference sequence). V lost 5 bases, J lost 5 bases, and 8 bases stayed unmatched. The length of the CDR3 is 16 residues. The CDR3 spells CASSRDRGRGTGELFF. In nucleotides, the CDR3 is TGTGCCAGCAGCAGAGACAGGGGGCGAGGGACCGGGGAGCTGTTTTTT.

The gene calls are TRBV18 and TRBJ2-7, with 7 bases lining up with TRBD1. The V gene's germline CDR1 is KGHSH and CDR2 LQKENI. The CDR3 spans 16 residues. Germline trimming cut 1 base from V and 0 bases from J; bases unmatched to any gene: 6. CDR3 nucleotide sequence: TGTGCCAGCTCACCACTGACAGGGACGAGCTCCTACGAGCAGTACTTC. This translates into CASSPLTGTSSYEQYF.

The CDR3 sequence is CASSLAGRGTDTQYF. The CDR3 coding sequence is TGCGCCAGCAGCTTGGCCGGGCGGGGGACAGATACGCAGTATTTT. This chain uses TRBV5-1 with TRBJ2-3, with 7 bases aligning to TRBD2. This CDR3 is 15 amino acids long. Losses at the gene ends were 0 bases for V and 3 bases for J; bases not matched to a gene: 4. Germline V CDR1 and CDR2: SGHRS, YFSETQ.

The chain has TRBV14 and TRBJ1-4, with D hard to call. CDR1 SGHDN and CDR2 FVKESK come from the germline V gene. The V end lost 1 base, the J end lost 5 bases, and 11 bases lay between the germline ends. The CDR3 spans 15 residues. The CDR3 loop is CASSQGQDSNEKLFF. Written as DNA, the CDR3 is TGTGCCAGCAGCCAAGGGCAGGACTCAAATGAAAAACTGTTTTTT.

The V gene is TRBV27, the J gene TRBJ1-1; D is uncertain. Trimming shortened V by 4 bases and J by 1 base, and 10 bases separated the two germline ends. The CDR3 covers 14 residues. The germline V gene encodes CDR1 MNHEY and CDR2 SMNVEV (reference sequence). The CDR3, as DNA: TGTGCCAGCAGTTCCGTCCTCCGGAACACTGAAGCTTTCTTT. Protein sequence: CASSSVLRNTEAFF.

This clone was counted a few times. One junction end does not reproduce the germline sequence, and a read error may be involved. This chain uses TRBV7-6 with TRBJ2-5; 12 nucleotides agree with TRBD2. The CDR3 loop spans 17 amino acids. Germline CDR1 and CDR2: SGHVS and FNYEAQ. CDR3 in amino acids: CASSLVVLAGGQGTQYF. The CDR3 DNA is TGTGCCAGCAGCTTAGTCGTGCTAGCGGGGGGGCAAGGGACCCAGTACTTC.

The J gene is TRBJ2-1, the V gene TRBV19, with 11 bases matching TRBD2. The germline V gene has CDR1 LNHDA and CDR2 SQIVND (reference sequence). There are 15 residues in the CDR3. The ends lost 3 bases at V and 7 bases at J; junction bases unmatched: 5. The chain's CDR3 is CASSIVAGGPNEQFF. The CDR3 nucleotides read TGTGCCAGTAGTATCGTAGCGGGGGGGCCTAATGAGCAGTTCTTC.